A single sample gave rise to the 4 T cell receptor beta chains below, sequenced in a study of blood T cell repertoires in COVID-19. Method: immunoSEQ multiplex PCR; TCRdb's copy keeps in-frame clones and lacks some. The sample contains 200,000 to 300,000 clones, 75% to 90% of which appear only once. The specimen was peripheral blood. These receptors came from a man aged 25 to 40 with active or convalescent COVID-19.

This clone has only one observation. Other DNA sequences in the same sample also yield this CDR3. The V gene is TRBV10-3, the J gene TRBJ1-5; the D gene is possibly TRBD1 (6 bases). V was clipped by 0 bases and J by 7 bases, with 10 bases between them. The CDR3 runs to 14 residues. CDR1 and CDR2 from the germline V gene are ENHRY and SYGVKD. The DNA for the CDR3 is TGTGCCATCAGTGAGTCGTCAGGGGACCAGCCCCAGCATTTT. It encodes CAISESSGDQPQHF.

V usage is TRBV30 and J usage is TRBJ2-2; TRBD2 aligns across 10 bases. The CDR3 runs to 14 residues. V dropped 5 bases and J dropped 6; count of bases not matched to a gene: 6. The germline V gene has CDR1 GTSNPN and CDR2 SVGIG (reference sequence). The CDR3 bases are TGTGCCTGGGTTCTAGCGGGGGTTGCCGGGGAGCTGTTTTTT. Amino acid sequence: CAWVLAGVAGELFF.

V gene TRBV4-1 combines with J gene TRBJ1-2; possible D gene TRBD1, 6 bases. Germline CDR1 reads MGHRA; CDR2 reads YSYEKL. The CDR3 is 18 residues long. The V end was cut by 1 base, the J end by 7 bases, with 25 bases between. The CDR3 nucleotides read TGCGCCAGCAGCCAAGGGGAGGCCAGGGGACTAACTACCCCTGGCTACACCTTC. Amino acids: CASSQGEARGLTTPGYTF.

The chain links TRBV13 to TRBJ2-1, with 7 nucleotides matching TRBD2. This CDR3 is built from 15 residues. After removal of 5 bases from V and 8 bases from J, the junction contained 12 bases not matched to a gene. CDR1 PRHDT and CDR2 FYEKMQ come from the germline V gene (reference sequence). The CDR3 spells CASSTTATSFDEQFF. CDR3 in DNA: TGTGCCAGCAGCACAACTGCGACTAGCTTCGATGAGCAGTTCTTC.